The rows below give T cell receptor beta chains drawn from one sample of a study of identical twins. MiXCR was run by TCRdb on the 5' RACE reads, yielding one entry per CDR3 protein. The sample lists about 660,000 distinct CDR3 sequences; 8.5% to 9.5% were seen once. The same data also went into a second study, on yellow fever vaccine responses in identical twins.

The specimen sequenced was PBMCs. These receptors all stem from a woman aged 18-30 years in good health. The CDR3 runs from the conserved cysteine through the conserved F or W.

v_call cdr3_aa
TRBV5-1 CASSFTGINNEQFF
TRBV20-1 CSARTQSAGLYNEQFF
TRBV2 CASRAAASYGYTF
TRBV28 CASSLVLPNTGELFF
TRBV6-4 CASSDGGVDTQYF
TRBV4-3 CASSQDLTRDTQYF
TRBV7-8 CASSLDKGANTEAFF
TRBV4-1 CASSQDTGSSYNEQFF
TRBV20-1 CSAKTGGLITEAFF
TRBV30 CAWSVPAGEKLFF
TRBV7-2 CASSLQGLNYNEQFF
TRBV4-3 CASSPAAGGSYEQYF
TRBV6-5 CASSYSGTLPGGEQYF
TRBV28 CASSFTGTGSYNEQFF
TRBV6-2/TRBV6-3 CASSYSDNMNTEAFF
TRBV20-1 CSARDSLAGGHYNEQFF
TRBV7-8 CASSLDASGPNIQYF
TRBV10-3 CAISDQRYSYEQYF
TRBV7-3 CASSPKGGGVWTAGTGELFF
TRBV4-3 CASSLDDRLANEQFF
TRBV20-1 CSARAPVTGSRNNEQFF
TRBV25-1 CASSGRGLGETQYF
TRBV5-5 CASSLRLAGGNEQFF